The clone carrying this T cell receptor beta chain was seen more than once but under ten times. The antigen remains undetermined. This sample was included in a study of T-cell memory formation after mild COVID-19. Libraries for TCRalpha and TCRbeta carried sample barcodes and unique molecular identifiers via 5'RACE. In TCRdb, the 5' RACE reads were re-called with MiXCR into one record per CDR3 protein. The table has hundreds of thousands of distinct CDR3 sequences, approximately 16% seen once. Overall study results and limits: Among contracting clones, CD4+ were mainly CM/EM and CD8+ enriched in EMRA. Memory cells collected pre-infection included some clones that later responded, suggesting cross-reactive memory joined.

The CDR3 spans 13 residues. Between the trimmed V and J ends, which lost 4 bases and 7 bases, there was a span of 11 bases. The V and J genes are TRBV12-3 or TRBV12-4 and TRBJ1-5, with a weak D call TRBD1 (6 bases). The sequence derives from a man between 18 and 29 years old who had mild COVID-19 (a few samples of this study predate the infection). Cell type and time point are not known. Sequenced material: PBMCs or a T cell subset sorted from them (not recorded which). Here the CDR3 DNA reads TGTGCCAGCAGTTGGGGGGCAGAGCAGCCCCAGCATTTT. This encodes CASSWGAEQPQHF.